This TCR beta chain stems from a study of quantifying T cell responses using KT2 cells. Study in general: cDNA was made from DNase-treated RNA using alpha and beta constant primers.

General study points: KT2 sequence counts showed saturation when very many KT2 cells were spiked in. Detection of KT2 sequences held at the lowest tested level, about one cell per 100,000 PBMC.

Trimming left V 3 bases short and J 1 base short, with 15 bases between. This CDR3 contains 16 residues. The cDNA 3' end received a ligated oligonucleotide with a UMI. First-round PCR used 4 cycles and beta primers RC1.1 and RC1.2 covering TRBC1 and TRBC2. Starting with the second PCR, alpha and beta TCR chains went through separate processing. TCRdb re-derived calls from the UMI-ligation and nested PCR reads in MiXCR, one entry per CDR3 protein. The sample includes tens of thousands of distinct CDR3 sequences, roughly 8% of them seen just once. Details on this clonotype: Its specificity is unknown.

Sample: PBMCs spiked with cells of the T cell clone KT2. This clonotype originated in a human donor. The rearrangement uses TRBV12-3 or TRBV12-4 and TRBJ1-1; D is unresolved. CDR3 sequence reads: CASSFLPAGWNTEAFF. The CDR3 coding sequence is TGTGCCAGCAGTTTCCTACCGGCTGGATGGAACACTGAAGCTTTCTTT.